These 3 T cell receptor beta chains came from one sample sequenced in a study of T cells in women clearing cervical HPV infection. Clones were sequenced by immunoSEQ multiplex PCR, and TCRdb holds only the in-frame ones, with some missing. This sample contains around 48,000 clones. The sample taken for sequencing was blood buffy coat. The source of these receptors is a woman aged 18 to 75 with a cervical HPV16 infection that either progressed to CIN3+ or cleared (not recorded which).

The chain's CDR3 is CSARDQGGVNTGELFF. The CDR3 DNA, read in part, is TGCAGTGCTAGAGATCAAGGGGGCGTAAACACCGGGGAG. The rearrangement links TRBV20-1 to TRBJ2-2; 7 bases are shared with TRBD1. Sequencing ends 3 residues short of the CDR3 end; the germline J gene provides the rest. This CDR3 has 16 amino acids. Germline values: CDR1 DFQATT, CDR2 SNEGSKA (reference sequence). V lost 0 bases, J lost 2 bases, and 6 bases stayed unmatched.

Notes on this clone: The read halts 3 residues ahead of the CDR3 end, with the missing end drawn from the germline J gene. The V and J genes are TRBV5-6 and TRBJ1-5; 8 bases are a match to TRBD1. This CDR3 region has 15 residues. Germline lookup yields CDR1 SGHDT and CDR2 YYEEEE. V was clipped by 1 base and J by 7 bases; unmatched bases: 7. CDR3 bases read: TGTGCCAGCAGCTTGATGGGACAGGCGATCCAGCCC. Its translation: CASSLMGQAIQP. The whole CDR3 reads CASSLMGQAIQPQHF.

Details on this clone: The CDR3 is cut off 3 residues early in the read; its end comes from the germline J gene. The chain links TRBV6-2 or TRBV6-3 to TRBJ2-1; tentatively, D is TRBD2 (5 bases). This CDR3 is built from 14 residues. From germline, CDR1 is MNHEY and CDR2 SVGEGT. Between the trimmed V and J ends, which lost 0 bases and 7 bases, there was a span of 10 bases. This CDR3 is CASSYSPGWNEQFF. The CDR3 DNA, read in part, is TGTGCCAGCAGTTACTCGCCGGGGTGGAATGAG.